This T cell receptor beta chain was captured in a study of blood T cell repertoires in COVID-19. Original processing methods: From reference gene primer amplification, estimates of nucleated cell counts were derived. Clones were sequenced by immunoSEQ multiplex PCR, and TCRdb holds only the in-frame ones, with some missing. Clone size and the V and J calls come from that table; the DNA yielded D and trimming. The table includes 150,000 to 200,000 clones, about 80% detected once. This clone was recorded once. Participants had their cohort set by participant-reported clinical history. For recovered donors of Cohort 3, there were two negative PCRs, clearance, or symptom resolution. The CDR3 loop spans 14 amino acids. V gave up 7 bases and J gave up 8 bases, with 17 bases separating them. The germline V gene encodes CDR1 MNHEY and CDR2 SVGAGI.

The sequenced material came from PBMCs or T cells enriched from blood (not recorded which). The sequence came from a man aged 50 or older who had recovered from COVID-19. This chain connects TRBV6-5 to TRBJ1-4; D possibly corresponds to TRBD1 (6 bases). DNA of the CDR3: TGTGCCAGCACCCCGCGGGGGGCGAGGGAAAAACTGTTTTTT. This gives the protein CASTPRGAREKLFF.